This T cell receptor beta chain came from a study of breast tumors, draining lymph nodes, adjacent tissues (TCRdb year 2016). The study in broad terms: The study compared TCR beta repertoires across tumor, adjacent nontumor tissue and axillary lymph nodes from breast cancer patients. The study aimed to assess the relationships and possible T-cell exchange between tumor, surrounding tissue and draining lymph node repertoires in human breast cancer.

The axillary draining lymph nodes of breast cancer patients were the source of the lymph node samples. Instrument used: Illumina HiSeq 2000. Multiplex PCR amplification was used to build the TCR beta chain libraries. The amplified TCR beta chain products were analyzed by high-throughput sequencing. The raw public reads went through TCRdb reprocessing: fastp at Q25, MiXCR clone calling, in-frame beta chains kept. Rows merge per CDR3 protein into single entries with the most common DNA and genes. The sample includes approximately 230,000 distinct CDR3 sequences, with less than 40% observed a single time. Approximately 3.6% of the sample is taken by the ten largest. Taken from cysteine to phenylalanine, the CDR3 has 11 residues. CDR3 DNA is the only sequence kept; it has 33 bases, read in frame from the first base. From the germline V gene, CDR1 is SGHRS and CDR2 is YFSETQ. This clonotype was observed at least ten times. Its binding antigen is unknown. Germline and junction disagree at one end, which may indicate a read error.

Paper-wide results and their limitations: Tumors showed preferential V and J gene usage, and their T-cell repertoire diversity fell below that of lymph nodes yet above that of nontumor tissue. The study presented the conclusion that tumor T cells originate in lymph nodes as consistent with a hypothesis, not as something directly demonstrated. In luminal-like breast cancer, tumor and nontumor tissue repertoires resembled each other significantly more than in basal-like breast cancer. The data were judged consistent with most tumor T cells deriving from the lymph node and then expanding within tumor tissue.

The sequence derives from a female donor with breast cancer. Some clones in this sample may be carry-over from other donors' samples. The chain joins TRBV5-1 to TRBJ2-1; a confident D gene designation cannot be given. Sequencing was done on a sample of axillary lymph node tissue. In nucleotide form, the sequence is TGCGCCAGCAGCTTGGGTAATCGATTTGTCTTC. This codes for CASSLGNRFVF.